A single T cell receptor beta chain is shown here with its context. Its antigen is still unknown. The data are from a study of CD8 T cells in ankylosing spondylitis. Overall study findings and caveats: The study looked at matched synovial fluid samples from ankylosing spondylitis patients. Disease-linked clones were reported to be significantly enriched there.

Trimming stripped 1 base from V and 9 bases from J, with 13 bases between. Germline V gene data show CDR1 as LGHNA and CDR2 as YSLEER. This CDR3 comprises 14 residues. Making the TCR beta libraries involved quantitative 5'-RACE with molecular barcodes. TCRdb analysed the 5' RACE reads with MiXCR anew, one entry per CDR3 protein. Of 200,000 to 250,000 distinct CDR3 sequences in the sample, roughly 25% were seen once. The chain links TRBV4-3 to TRBJ2-1; D remains ambiguous. Sequences were obtained from blood, either unsorted or a sorted T cell fraction (not recorded which). The clonotype comes from a male donor with ankylosing spondylitis or in good health (not recorded which). This CDR3 reads CASSQVPLNGEQFF. DNA of the CDR3: TGCGCCAGCAGCCAAGTCCCCCTTAATGGTGAGCAGTTCTTC.